Sequencing of this T cell receptor (beta chain) was carried out in a study of shared clonotypes between healthy human individuals. Study background: The donors, two women and three men, were aged 18 to 49.

The sample holds one count of this clone. Other DNA sequences in this specimen translate into the identical CDR3. TCRdb keeps only in-frame clones here, not all; method: immunoSEQ multiplex PCR. The sample lists about 800,000 clones, 96% occurring once. Only CD45RO-negative cells positively selected for CCR7 counted as naive CD8 cells, so terminally differentiated effector memory CD45RA+ cells were excluded. CDR1 and CDR2 (germline): MGHRA, YSYEKL. Trimming removed 1 base at V and 4 bases at J, with 5 bases between. CDR3 size: 13 residues. This chain connects TRBV4-1 to TRBJ2-1; no firm D call. Sequencing input: naive CD8+ T cells sorted from blood. The sequence came from a man between 25 and 39 years old in good health. This CDR3 is CASSQVGYNEQFF. CDR3 bases: TGCGCCAGCAGCCAAGTGGGTTACAATGAGCAGTTCTTC.